One sample yielded the 26 T cell receptor beta chains listed below, sequenced in a study of cytomegalovirus exposure and HLA in healthy donors. Vbeta (60) and Jbeta (13) primers were used in the PCR. Here immunoSEQ multiplex PCR was the method, and the copy in TCRdb shows in-frame clones only, minus some. The sample records about 130,000 clones, approximately 10% being singletons. Sequenced sample: PBMCs. All receptors derive from a woman under 30 in good health and CMV-seropositive.

This clone was detected only a few times. V is TRBV28 and J is TRBJ2-1, with 7 positions matching TRBD2. Per the germline V gene, CDR1 is MDHEN and CDR2 is SYDVKM. The ends lost 4 bases at V and 1 base at J; junction bases unmatched: 1. This CDR3 has 14 residues. The DNA of the CDR3 is TGTGCCAGCAGTTGGGGGGGGTCCTACAATGAGCAGTTCTTC. Residues: CASSWGGSYNEQFF.

This clone turned up a few times. The chain couples TRBV30 to TRBJ1-5; D may be TRBD1 (5 bases). The V and J ends lost 2 bases and 6 bases respectively, with 14 bases between them. This CDR3 has 14 amino acids. The germline V gene has CDR1 GTSNPN and CDR2 SVGIG (reference sequence). CDR3 coding DNA: TGTGCCTGGAGTTTTGAGTGGAGGGGTCAGCCCCAGCATTTT. This encodes CAWSFEWRGQPQHF.

V and J are TRBV6-1 and TRBJ2-7; D is unclear. The CDR3 is made up of 10 amino acids. Germline V CDR1 and CDR2: MNHNS, SASEGT. The ends were cut back, 5 bases at V and 3 bases at J, with 2 bases in the middle. The CDR3 DNA reads TGTGCCAGCAGTCACTACGAGCAGTACTTC. Its translation: CASSHYEQYF.

The chain couples TRBV6-1 to TRBJ1-1; D call uncertain. V gave up 7 bases and J gave up 5 bases, with 20 bases separating them. Germline loops: CDR1 MNHNS, CDR2 SASEGT. The CDR3 runs to 15 residues. CDR3 loop: CASILGSGGRTEAFF. The CDR3 DNA reads TGTGCCAGCATCCTCGGATCAGGTGGGAGAACTGAAGCTTTCTTT.

A few counts support this clone. The chain joins TRBV2 to TRBJ1-1, with TRBD1 as a possible D gene (6 bases). This CDR3 spans 14 amino acids. Germline assignment: CDR1 SNHLY and CDR2 FYNNEI. The V and J ends lost 10 bases and 6 bases respectively, with 21 bases between them. For the CDR3, the DNA is TGTGCCAACCGAATGGACGGGGGGGCCCCTGAAGCTTTCTTT. Translated: CANRMDGGAPEAFF.

This clone was seen only a few times. The gene calls are TRBV5-6 and TRBJ1-2; no clear D gene. V was clipped by 4 bases and J by 2 bases, with 9 bases between them. Germline CDR1 is SGHDT and CDR2 is YYEEEE. The CDR3 contains 13 residues. The CDR3, as DNA: TGTGCCAGCAGCCCGGGGAAAAACTATGGCTACACCTTC. Protein product: CASSPGKNYGYTF. The whole variable domain, filled in from reference TRBV5-6 and TRBJ1-2, reads DAGVTQSPTHLIKTRGQQVTLRCSPKSGHDTVSWYQQALGQGPQFIFQYYEEEERQRGNFPDRFSGHQFPNYSSELNVNALLLGDSALYLCASSPGKNYGYTFGSGTRLTVV.

The table lists this clone with a few counts. The J gene is TRBJ2-7, the V gene TRBV15, with D tentatively TRBD1 (5 bases). This CDR3 has 12 residues. V lost 2 bases and J 6 bases, leaving 8 bases between the germline ends. The germline V gene encodes CDR1 LNHNV and CDR2 YYDKDF (reference sequence). This CDR3 is CATSRTGTEQYF. The CDR3 DNA follows: TGTGCCACCAGCAGAACAGGTACCGAGCAGTACTTC. Drawing the rest from reference TRBV15 and TRBJ2-7, the complete variable domain is DAMVIQNPRYQVTQFGKPVTLSCSQTLNHNVMYWYQQKSSQAPKLLFHYYDKDFNNEADTPDNFQSRRPNTSFCFLDIRSPGLGDTAMYLCATSRTGTEQYFGPGTRLTVT.

This clone was detected only a few times. V usage is TRBV11-3 and J usage is TRBJ2-5, with D possibly TRBD2 on 6 matching bases. V dropped 5 bases and J dropped 5 bases, with 12 bases sitting between them. The CDR3 extends over 13 amino acids. Germline CDR1 and CDR2: SGHNT and YENEEA. This CDR3 reads CASSPEAGETQYF. Here the CDR3 DNA reads TGTGCCAGCAGCCCGGAGGCGGGGGAGACCCAGTACTTC.

The rearrangement joins TRBV2 to TRBJ1-4; the match to TRBD1 covers 11 bases. The CDR3 loop spans 15 amino acids. The germline V gene has CDR1 SNHLY and CDR2 FYNNEI. Trimming cost V 3 bases and J 12 bases; bases outside gene matches: 9. For the CDR3, the DNA is TGTGCCAGCAGTGACCAGGACAGGGGGCGAATGGAACTGTTTTTT. Translated: CASSDQDRGRMELFF.

This sequence joins TRBV6-6 and TRBJ1-4, with TRBD1 matching 8 bases. The length of the CDR3 is 13 residues. Germline-derived CDR1 and CDR2 are MNHNY and SVGAGI (reference sequence). V lost 10 bases and J lost 7; bases outside the gene matches: 8. The CDR3 DNA sequence: TGTGCCACAAAAACAGGGGGAGGTGAAAAACTGTTTTTT. It encodes CATKTGGGEKLFF.

This chain uses TRBV9 with TRBJ2-2; no clear D. The V gene lost 0 bases and the J gene lost 8 bases, with 17 bases spanning the gap. The CDR3 consists of 16 residues. The germline V gene encodes CDR1 SGDLS and CDR2 YYNGEE. The CDR3 reads CASSVVSSSLTGELFF. The CDR3 DNA sequence: TGTGCCAGCAGCGTAGTGTCGTCCTCCCTAACGGGGGAGCTGTTTTTT.

The chain is built from TRBV19 and TRBJ1-3; TRBD1 agrees at 8 bases. J was trimmed by 3 bases and V by 10 bases; bases with no gene match: 5. This CDR3 is built from 13 residues. Germline V CDR1 and CDR2: LNHDA, SQIVND (reference sequence). The CDR3 DNA reads TGTGCCACGCAGGGGGCGCTTGGAAACACCATATATTTT. This translates into CATQGALGNTIYF.

This clone was detected a few times. The chain joins TRBV6-1 to TRBJ2-7, with 8 bases matching TRBD2. CDR1 and CDR2 from the germline V gene are MNHNS and SASEGT. The CDR3 extends over 14 amino acids. The J segment lost 6 bases and the V segment lost 6 bases, leaving 10 bases of the junction unmatched. The CDR3: CASRTSGSAPEQYF. As DNA, the CDR3 is TGTGCCAGCAGAACCAGCGGGAGTGCTCCCGAGCAGTACTTC.

V and J are TRBV18 and TRBJ2-3; D gene ambiguous. Germline V gene sequence: CDR1 KGHSH, CDR2 LQKENI. The CDR3 is 14 amino acids. V was pared by 10 bases and J by 0 bases, with 14 bases between. CDR3 sequence: CATSFVFSTDTQYF. The DNA of the CDR3 is TGTGCCACTTCCTTTGTGTTCAGCACAGATACGCAGTATTTT.

This chain connects TRBV5-6 to TRBJ1-2; the D gene is possibly TRBD1 (5 bases). This CDR3 has 12 amino acids. Germline V gene lookup returns CDR1 SGHDT and CDR2 YYEEEE. The germline V and J ends were trimmed by 6 bases and 14 bases, with 20 bases remaining between them. CDR3 nucleotide sequence: TGTGCCAGCAAAGCAGCAGGGTCGGGTTTAACCTTC. It specifies CASKAAGSGLTF. The variable domain in full, completed from reference TRBV5-6 and TRBJ1-2, reads DAGVTQSPTHLIKTRGQQVTLRCSPKSGHDTVSWYQQALGQGPQFIFQYYEEEERQRGNFPDRFSGHQFPNYSSELNVNALLLGDSALYLCASKAAGSGLTFGSGTRLTVV.

The CDR3: CASSFTGLGQETQYF. CDR3 sequence (DNA): TGCGCCAGCAGTTTCACAGGGTTGGGCCAAGAGACCCAGTACTTC. The chain carries TRBV5-1 and TRBJ2-5; tentative D call: TRBD1 (6 bases). Deletions cut 5 bases from V and 1 base from J, with 15 bases between. The CDR3 has 15 amino acids. Germline V gene lookup returns CDR1 SGHRS and CDR2 YFSETQ.

This clone was detected only a few times. The chain has TRBV4-2 and TRBJ2-1; tentative D call: TRBD2 (6 bases). V dropped 4 bases and J dropped 3 bases, with 16 bases sitting between them. The V gene's germline CDR1 is LGHNA and CDR2 YNFKEQ. This CDR3 comprises 16 residues. Written as DNA, the CDR3 is TGTGCCAGCAGCCTTAGCCGGGACTTAGGCTACAATGAGCAGTTCTTC. Translation gives CASSLSRDLGYNEQFF.

This clone was picked up a small number of times. The chain combines TRBV7-2 with TRBJ2-7; D might be TRBD1 (5 bases). The CDR3 is 14 amino acids. Trimming left V 3 bases short and J 5 bases short, with 14 bases between. Germline CDR1 reads SGHTA; CDR2 reads FQGNSA. In DNA, the CDR3 is TGTGCCAGCAGCTTCTCAGGGTCTACCCACGAGCAGTACTTC. Encoded protein: CASSFSGSTHEQYF. Full variable domain (outside the CDR3, taken from reference TRBV7-2 and TRBJ2-7): GAGVSQSPSNKVTEKGKDVELRCDPISGHTALYWYRQSLGQGLEFLIYFQGNSAPDKSGLPSDRFSAERTGGSVSTLTIQRTQQEDSAVYLCASSFSGSTHEQYFGPGTRLTVT.

J is TRBJ1-4 and V is TRBV10-3, with D possibly being TRBD1 (5 bases). Per the germline V gene, CDR1 is ENHRY and CDR2 is SYGVKD. This CDR3 is built from 14 residues. V dropped 6 bases and J dropped 7 bases, with 15 bases sitting between them. The CDR3 loop reads CAISGAGRGEKLFF. CDR3 in DNA: TGTGCCATCAGCGGCGCGGGGCGAGGTGAAAAACTGTTTTTT.

In this sample, this clone turned up a few times. V gene TRBV30 combines with J gene TRBJ2-2; 7 nucleotides match TRBD2. CDR1 is GTSNPN and CDR2 is SVGIG in the germline V gene (reference sequence). The CDR3 is 16 residues long. V was pared by 0 bases and J by 7 bases, with 11 bases of the junction left unmatched. CDR3 protein: CAWSVSRGSGIGELFF. The DNA for the CDR3 is TGTGCCTGGAGTGTATCCCGCGGGAGTGGGATCGGGGAGCTGTTTTTT. The full variable domain, completed using reference TRBV30 and TRBJ2-2, is SQTIHQWPATLVQPVGSPLSLECTVEGTSNPNLYWYRQAAGRGLQLLFYSVGIGQISSEVPQNLSASRPQDRQFILSSKKLLLSDSGFYLCAWSVSRGSGIGELFFGEGSRLTVL.

The chain recombines TRBV27 with TRBJ2-7, with TRBD2 matching 7 bases. The V gene end was trimmed by 6 bases and the J gene end by 4 bases; junction bases not matched to a gene: 9. Germline lookup yields CDR1 MNHEY and CDR2 SMNVEV (reference sequence). The CDR3 consists of 14 residues. The CDR3 protein is CASSPGLTRYEQYF. The CDR3 nucleotides read TGTGCCAGCAGCCCGGGACTAACTCGGTACGAGCAGTACTTC.

This clone has more than one count but fewer than ten. The chain is built from TRBV6-1 and TRBJ1-1; no clear D. Germline CDR1 reads MNHNS; CDR2 reads SASEGT. The CDR3 contains 12 residues. Trimming shortened V by 6 bases and J by 11 bases, and 16 bases separated the two germline ends. Here the CDR3 reads CASSIDFGAAFF. In DNA, the CDR3 is TGTGCCAGCAGCATTGATTTCGGTGCCGCTTTCTTT.

This clone was picked up a small number of times. J is TRBJ1-2 and V is TRBV28; 8 nucleotides match TRBD1. J gave up 5 bases and V 6 bases, and 5 bases lay outside the gene matches. Germline CDR1 MDHEN, CDR2 SYDVKM. The CDR3 spans 13 residues. The CDR3 bases are TGTGCCAGCAGCTGGGACAGGATATATGGCTACACCTTC. This encodes CASSWDRIYGYTF.

This clone was counted a few times. The V gene is TRBV10-3, the J gene TRBJ1-2, with D uncertain. Trimming took 4 bases from V and 8 from J, leaving 14 bases between them. The CDR3 runs to 13 residues. Germline V lookup: CDR1 ENHRY, CDR2 SYGVKD. The CDR3 nucleotides are TGTGCCATCAGTGTATTGGCTGAGGAGGGCTACACCTTC. Translating it yields CAISVLAEEGYTF.

This clone was found a few times. The J gene is TRBJ2-7, the V gene TRBV5-4, with D perhaps matching TRBD2 (6 bases). Looked up from germline, CDR1 is SGHNT and CDR2 is YYREEE (reference sequence). This CDR3 is built from 19 residues. With 2 bases removed from V and 1 base from J, the gap between germline ends came to 25 bases. Written as DNA, the CDR3 is TGTGCCAGCAGCTTTAGATTCGGTAGCGGAACCATAAAGTCCTACGAGCAGTACTTC. This translates into CASSFRFGSGTIKSYEQYF.

There are a few counts of this clone. The chain combines TRBV5-1 with TRBJ2-3, with TRBD2 matching 9 bases. The germline gives CDR1 SGHRS, CDR2 YFSETQ. The CDR3 runs 15 residues. J lost 3 bases, V lost 4 bases, and 6 bases had no gene match. In DNA form, the CDR3 reads TGCGCCAGCAGCCCCCGGGCGGGAGGGACAGATACGCAGTATTTT. Protein product: CASSPRAGGTDTQYF.